Sequencing of this TCR beta chain was carried out in a study of blood T cell repertoires in COVID-19. Study-wide context: Acute and convalescent COVID-19 samples came from the United States, Italy and Spain.

Germline CDR1 and CDR2: SNHLY and FYNNEI. V lost 5 bases and J 5 bases, leaving 10 bases between the germline ends. The CDR3 contains 12 residues. The assay was immunoSEQ multiplex PCR, and TCRdb's table has in-frame clones only and misses some. Of 200,000 to 250,000 clones listed, 75% to 90% were seen once; the top ten hold about 6%. This chain links TRBV2 with TRBJ2-7; D is ambiguous. This clonotype was sampled from a man in his 60s who had recovered from COVID-19. The specimen was peripheral blood. The CDR3 spells CASSIEWHEQYF. The CDR3 DNA reads TGTGCCAGCAGTATTGAATGGCACGAGCAGTACTTC.